This paragraph covers one TCR beta chain sequence. The PCR contained 60 Vbeta and 13 Jbeta primers. Clones were sequenced by immunoSEQ multiplex PCR, and TCRdb holds only the in-frame ones, with some missing. The sample includes approximately 130,000 clones, around 85% of them seen just once. This sample was taken from a study of cytomegalovirus exposure and HLA in healthy donors. The origin of this receptor is a boy aged 5-17 years in good health and CMV-seronegative. Material: PBMCs.

The CDR3 loop reads CASSLDLQGNTEAFF. As DNA, the CDR3 is TGTGCCAGCAGCTTGGATCTGCAGGGGAACACTGAAGCTTTCTTT. The chain joins TRBV5-4 to TRBJ1-1; weak D call: TRBD1 (5 bases). The V end lost 0 bases, the J end lost 1 base, and 10 bases lay between the germline ends. The CDR3 extends over 15 amino acids. Germline lookup yields CDR1 SGHNT and CDR2 YYREEE (reference sequence).